This T cell receptor (beta chain) was retrieved from a study of shared clonotypes between healthy human individuals (dated by TCRdb to 2018 to 2020). With regard to the full study: Three men and two women, aged 18 to 49 years, made up the cohort. For each donor, CD4 naive and CD4 memory were each run on three plates, CD8 naive on two plates, and CD8 memory on one plate. To estimate repertoire size and how much clonotype sharing occurs between individuals, the study deeply sequenced the blood TCR repertoires of several healthy adults. To increase sequencing depth and limit assay-specific biases, TCR repertoire library preparation and sequencing were carried out by different laboratories using diverse techniques. Between about 0.94 and 8.9 billion PBMCs per donor were obtained by leukapheresis. Points the paper makes about the study in general: Sampling was restricted to blood, and TCR repertoires in tissue are likely to differ from TCR repertoires in blood. Naive subsets generally had larger estimated clonotype richness than memory subsets did. Pairwise subsampling indicated that sequencing depth was expected to affect the degree of clonotype sharing among donors. The small number of donors limited the genetic and exposure-history diversity represented. Sharing across several donors was observed for approximately 4.6% of naive CD4, over 3% of naive CD8, 2.3% of memory CD4, and less than 0.45% of memory CD8 clonotypes. Incomplete sequencing was indicated by rarefaction of sorted-subset datasets, despite the large sequencing depth. Higher generation probabilities were observed for clonotypes shared by all four sorted-subset donors than for non-shared clonotypes.

Comment on this clone: There is no known antigen for this receptor. Base qualities are not provided; no much larger clone lies one nucleotide away.

Using the deep immunoSEQ assay, TCR CDR3 regions were amplified from genomic DNA by multiplex PCR. Genomic DNA extracted from each cell subset was distributed evenly over all wells of several immunoSEQ 96-well plates, and each plate served as one replicate. For sorted subsets, around 200 ng genomic DNA, equal to 30,000 to 35,000 T cell genomes, was loaded into each replicate PCR. Purified libraries were quantified with a Qubit 3.0 fluorometer, sized on a Bioanalyzer 2100, and re-quantified with the KAPA Library Quantification kit. Every immunoSEQ 96-well plate was sequenced on a dedicated single-read 150-cycle Illumina NextSeq 550 flow cell. Concerning the study's data processing: Because the immunoSEQ output included only junctional sequences and no quality scores, the filtering could not be the same as the filtering used for full-length reads. Sequences were annotated with PyIR, a Python wrapper for IgBLAST v1.9, and V/J genes and CDR3 were assigned using IMGT germline references. Any read was removed if the V/J assignment was weak (E-value above 1e-6), the CDR3 was missing, or the read contained stop codons, out-of-frame junctions, or ambiguous translated residues. V3J clonotypes were defined as sequences sharing an identical inferred V gene, J gene, and CDR3 amino acid sequence. Percentage overlap between repertoires was computed as shared unique clonotypes divided by the size of the smaller repertoire. Richness of each repertoire was evaluated using RTK rarefaction, the Chao1 estimator, and Recon v2.1 estimates of unobserved clonotypes. OLGA was used to compute generation probabilities for all TCRbeta clonotypes that the gDNA method yielded from four donors. TCRdb holds this immuneACCESS table with in-frame rearrangements only. Some clones are missing; in checked studies, unresolved V genes explain under half, and the rest has no known cause. V and J calls and clone size are those listed in that table; D and trimming were worked out from the DNA. This sample holds around 600,000 clones; around 97% were observed only once. The top ten hold 0.057% of the sample.

Donors were healthy HIV-negative adults with no recently reported acute infections or vaccinations. All donors were Caucasian adults living in Nashville, Tennessee, USA. CD4+ T cells were enriched by magnetic negative selection, after which naive cells were positively selected on CD45RA and the negative fraction was taken as the memory subset. Blood was collected by leukapheresis, and PBMCs were isolated by Ficoll-Histopaque density gradient centrifugation and then cryopreserved in liquid nitrogen vapor phase. Analytical flow cytometry was used to check the purity and quantity of every magnetically sorted T cell population. Genomic DNA was isolated from each sorted fraction and quantified by UV absorbance on a Nanodrop 2000c. This sequence was found in a young woman in good health. The source material was naive CD4+ T cells sorted from blood. The sample's cell subset or site label, decoded: CD45RA+ positively selected.

The DNA sequence is TGTGCCAGTAGTATCGGCGTGTGGGTAAATTCAAACTCCGTCGGGGAGCTGTTTTTT. Its protein is CASSIGVWVNSNSVGELFF. The chain joins TRBV19 to TRBJ2-2; the D gene remains uncertain. Measured from the cysteine to the phenylalanine, the CDR3 is 19 residues long. Just the 57-base CDR3 DNA is kept, in frame starting at base 1. The germline V gene (reference sequence) specifies LNHDA as CDR1 and SQIVND as CDR2. Relative to germline, V is 3 bases shorter and J is 7 bases shorter, with 27 bases between their ends.